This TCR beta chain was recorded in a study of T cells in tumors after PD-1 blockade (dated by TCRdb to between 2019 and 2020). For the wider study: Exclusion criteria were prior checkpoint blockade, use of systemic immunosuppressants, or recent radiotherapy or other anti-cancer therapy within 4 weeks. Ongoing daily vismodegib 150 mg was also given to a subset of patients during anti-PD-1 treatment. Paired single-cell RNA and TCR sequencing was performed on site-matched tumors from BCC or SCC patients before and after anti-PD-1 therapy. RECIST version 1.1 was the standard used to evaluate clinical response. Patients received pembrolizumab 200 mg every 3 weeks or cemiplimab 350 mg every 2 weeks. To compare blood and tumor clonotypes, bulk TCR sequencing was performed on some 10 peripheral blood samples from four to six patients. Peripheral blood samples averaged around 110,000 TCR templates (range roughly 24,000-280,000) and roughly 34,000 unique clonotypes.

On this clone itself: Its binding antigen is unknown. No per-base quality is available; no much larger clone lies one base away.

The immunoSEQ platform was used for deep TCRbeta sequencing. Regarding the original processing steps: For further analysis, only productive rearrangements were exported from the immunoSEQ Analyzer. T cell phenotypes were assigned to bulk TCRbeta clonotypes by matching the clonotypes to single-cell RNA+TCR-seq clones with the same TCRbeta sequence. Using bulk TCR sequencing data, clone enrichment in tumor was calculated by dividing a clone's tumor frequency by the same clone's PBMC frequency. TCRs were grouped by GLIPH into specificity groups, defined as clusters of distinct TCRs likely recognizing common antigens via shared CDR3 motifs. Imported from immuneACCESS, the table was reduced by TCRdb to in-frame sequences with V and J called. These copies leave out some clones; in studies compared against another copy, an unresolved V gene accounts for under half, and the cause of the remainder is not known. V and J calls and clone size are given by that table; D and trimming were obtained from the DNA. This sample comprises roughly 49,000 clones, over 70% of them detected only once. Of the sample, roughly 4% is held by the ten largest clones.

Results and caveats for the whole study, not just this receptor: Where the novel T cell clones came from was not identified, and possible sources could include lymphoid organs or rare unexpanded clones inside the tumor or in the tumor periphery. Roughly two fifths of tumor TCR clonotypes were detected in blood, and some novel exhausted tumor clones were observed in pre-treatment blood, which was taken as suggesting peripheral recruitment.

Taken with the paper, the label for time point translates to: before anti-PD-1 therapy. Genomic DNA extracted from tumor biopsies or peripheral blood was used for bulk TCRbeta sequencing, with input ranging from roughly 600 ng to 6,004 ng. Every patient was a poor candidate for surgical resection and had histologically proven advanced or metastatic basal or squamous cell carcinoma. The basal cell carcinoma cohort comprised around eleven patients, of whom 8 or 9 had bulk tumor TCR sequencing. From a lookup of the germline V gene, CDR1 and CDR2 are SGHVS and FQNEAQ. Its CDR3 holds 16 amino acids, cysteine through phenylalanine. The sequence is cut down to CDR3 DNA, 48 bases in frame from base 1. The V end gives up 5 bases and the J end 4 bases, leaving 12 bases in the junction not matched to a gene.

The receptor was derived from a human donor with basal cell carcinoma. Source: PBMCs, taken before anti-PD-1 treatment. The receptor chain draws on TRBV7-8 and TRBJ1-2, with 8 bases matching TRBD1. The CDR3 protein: CASSPDRVGLFYGYTF. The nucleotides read TGTGCCAGCAGCCCGGACAGGGTGGGGCTCTTCTATGGCTACACCTTC.